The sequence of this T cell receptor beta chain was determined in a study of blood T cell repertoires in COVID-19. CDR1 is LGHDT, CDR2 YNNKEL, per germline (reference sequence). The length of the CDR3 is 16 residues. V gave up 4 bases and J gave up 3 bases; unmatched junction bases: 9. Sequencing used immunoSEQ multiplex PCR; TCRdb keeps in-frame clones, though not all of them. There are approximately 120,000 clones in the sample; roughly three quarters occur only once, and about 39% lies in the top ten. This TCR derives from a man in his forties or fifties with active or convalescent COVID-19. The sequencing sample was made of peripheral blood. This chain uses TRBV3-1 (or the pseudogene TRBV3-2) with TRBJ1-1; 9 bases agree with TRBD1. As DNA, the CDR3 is TGTGCCAGCAGCCCCCCATTATGGACAGGGGACACTGAAGCTTTCTTT. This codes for CASSPPLWTGDTEAFF.